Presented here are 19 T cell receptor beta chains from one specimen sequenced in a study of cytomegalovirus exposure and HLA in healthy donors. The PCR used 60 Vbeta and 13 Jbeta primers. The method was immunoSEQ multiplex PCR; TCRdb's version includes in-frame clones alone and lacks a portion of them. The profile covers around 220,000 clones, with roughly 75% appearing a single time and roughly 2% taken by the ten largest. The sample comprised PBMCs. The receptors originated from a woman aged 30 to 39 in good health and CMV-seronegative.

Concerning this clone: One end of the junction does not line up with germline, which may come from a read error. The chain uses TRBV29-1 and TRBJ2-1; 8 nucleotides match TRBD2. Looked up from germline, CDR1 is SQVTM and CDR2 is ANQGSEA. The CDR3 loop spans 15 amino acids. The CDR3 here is CNVEGGAGVINEQFF. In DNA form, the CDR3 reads TGCAACGTTGAAGGGGGAGCGGGGGTAATCAATGAGCAGTTCTTC.

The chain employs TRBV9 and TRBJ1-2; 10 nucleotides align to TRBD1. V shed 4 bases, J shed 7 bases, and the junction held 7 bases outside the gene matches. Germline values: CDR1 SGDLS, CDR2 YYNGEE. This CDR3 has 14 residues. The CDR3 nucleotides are TGTGCCAGCAGCCCCCAGACAGGGGGCCTTGGCTACACCTTC. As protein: CASSPQTGGLGYTF.

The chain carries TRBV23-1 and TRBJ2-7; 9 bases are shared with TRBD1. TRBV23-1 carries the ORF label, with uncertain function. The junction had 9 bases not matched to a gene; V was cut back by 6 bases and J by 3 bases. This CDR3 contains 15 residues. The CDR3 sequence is CASRGQGRLRYEQYF. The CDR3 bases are TGCGCCAGCAGAGGACAGGGGCGTCTTCGCTACGAGCAGTACTTC.

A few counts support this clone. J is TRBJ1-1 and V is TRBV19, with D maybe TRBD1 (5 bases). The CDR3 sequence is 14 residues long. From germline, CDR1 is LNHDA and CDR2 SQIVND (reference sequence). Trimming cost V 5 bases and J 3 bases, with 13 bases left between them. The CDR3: CASSPLDSDTEAFF. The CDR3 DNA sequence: TGTGCCAGTAGTCCGCTCGACAGCGACACTGAAGCTTTCTTT.

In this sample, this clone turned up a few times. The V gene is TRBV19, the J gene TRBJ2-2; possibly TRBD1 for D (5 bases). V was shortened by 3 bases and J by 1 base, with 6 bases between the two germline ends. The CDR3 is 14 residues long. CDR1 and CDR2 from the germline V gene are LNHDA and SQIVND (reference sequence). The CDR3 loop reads CASSIQGNTGELFF. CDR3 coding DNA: TGTGCCAGTAGTATCCAGGGGAACACCGGGGAGCTGTTTTTT.

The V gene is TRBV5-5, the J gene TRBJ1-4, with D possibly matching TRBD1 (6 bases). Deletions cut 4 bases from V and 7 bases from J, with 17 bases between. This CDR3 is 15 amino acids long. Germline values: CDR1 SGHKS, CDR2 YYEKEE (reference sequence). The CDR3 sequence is CASSPRQVNSEKLFF. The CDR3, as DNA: TGTGCCAGCAGCCCCAGACAGGTGAATTCTGAAAAACTGTTTTTT. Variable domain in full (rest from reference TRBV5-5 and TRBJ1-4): DAGVTQSPTHLIKTRGQQVTLRCSPISGHKSVSWYQQVLGQGPQFIFQYYEKEERGRGNFPDRFSARQFPNYSSELNVNALLLGDSALYLCASSPRQVNSEKLFFGSGTQLSVL.

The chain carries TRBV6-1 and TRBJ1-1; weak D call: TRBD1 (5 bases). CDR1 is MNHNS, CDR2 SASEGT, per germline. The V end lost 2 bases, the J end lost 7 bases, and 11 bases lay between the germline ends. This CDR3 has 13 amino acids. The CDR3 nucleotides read TGTGCCAGCAGTGAACCCCCCCAGGGTGAAGCTTTCTTT. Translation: CASSEPPQGEAFF.

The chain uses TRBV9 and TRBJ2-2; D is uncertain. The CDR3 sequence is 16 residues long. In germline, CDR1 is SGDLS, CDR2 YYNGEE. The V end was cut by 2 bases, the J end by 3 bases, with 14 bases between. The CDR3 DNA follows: TGTGCCAGCAGCGTCCCCCGCGGAATCCACACCGGGGAGCTGTTTTTT. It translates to CASSVPRGIHTGELFF.

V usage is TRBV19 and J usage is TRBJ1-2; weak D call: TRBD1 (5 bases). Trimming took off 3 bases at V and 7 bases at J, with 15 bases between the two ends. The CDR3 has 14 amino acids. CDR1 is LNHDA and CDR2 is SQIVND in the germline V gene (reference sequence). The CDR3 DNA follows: TGTGCCAGTAGTATCGACTTGGGGCAGACTGGCTACACCTTC. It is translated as CASSIDLGQTGYTF.

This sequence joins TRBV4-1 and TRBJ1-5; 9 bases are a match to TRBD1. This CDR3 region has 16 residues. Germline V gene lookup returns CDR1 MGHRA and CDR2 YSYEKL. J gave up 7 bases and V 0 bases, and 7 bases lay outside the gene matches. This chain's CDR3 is CASSQEGTGGRQPQHF. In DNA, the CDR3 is TGCGCCAGCAGCCAAGAAGGAACAGGGGGCCGGCAGCCCCAGCATTTT.

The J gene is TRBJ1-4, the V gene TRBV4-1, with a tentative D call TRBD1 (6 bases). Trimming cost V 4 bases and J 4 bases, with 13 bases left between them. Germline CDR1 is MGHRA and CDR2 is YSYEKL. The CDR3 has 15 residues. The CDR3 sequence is CASSREGGFNEKLFF. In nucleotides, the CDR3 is TGCGCCAGCAGCCGAGAAGGGGGTTTTAATGAAAAACTGTTTTTT.

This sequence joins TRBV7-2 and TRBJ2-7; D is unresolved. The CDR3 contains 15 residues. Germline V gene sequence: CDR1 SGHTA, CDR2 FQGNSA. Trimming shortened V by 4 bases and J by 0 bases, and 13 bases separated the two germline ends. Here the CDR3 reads CASSSLDVNSYEQYF. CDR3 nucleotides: TGTGCCAGCAGCTCTCTAGACGTGAACTCCTACGAGCAGTACTTC.

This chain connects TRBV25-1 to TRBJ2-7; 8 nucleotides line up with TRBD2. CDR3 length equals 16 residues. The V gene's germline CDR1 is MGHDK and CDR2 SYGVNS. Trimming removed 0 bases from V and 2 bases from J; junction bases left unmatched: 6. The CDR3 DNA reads TGTGCCAGCAGTGAATATGGGCGGGAGGCGACCTACGAGCAGTACTTC. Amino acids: CASSEYGREATYEQYF.

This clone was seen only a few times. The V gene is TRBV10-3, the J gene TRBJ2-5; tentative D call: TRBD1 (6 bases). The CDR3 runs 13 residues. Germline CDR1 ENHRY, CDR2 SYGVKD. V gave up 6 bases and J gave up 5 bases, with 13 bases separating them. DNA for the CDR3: TGTGCCATCAGAGAGACAGGTATGGAGACCCAGTACTTC. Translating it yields CAIRETGMETQYF.

The CDR3 DNA reads as TGTGCCAGCAGCCGACAGGGGGGGATCGGGACTGAAGCTTTCTTT. It codes for CASSRQGGIGTEAFF. This chain uses TRBV6-6 with TRBJ1-1; 9 positions agree with TRBD1. The germline CDR1 and CDR2 sequences are MNHNY and SVGAGI (reference sequence). Trimming took 6 bases from V and 5 from J; bases not matched to a gene: 10. The CDR3 is 15 amino acids.

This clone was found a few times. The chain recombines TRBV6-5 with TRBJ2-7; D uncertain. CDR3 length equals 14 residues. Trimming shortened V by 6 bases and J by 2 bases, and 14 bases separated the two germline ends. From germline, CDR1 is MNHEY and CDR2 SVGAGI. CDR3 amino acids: CASRISSSPYEQYF. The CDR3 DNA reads TGTGCCAGCAGGATATCTAGTTCCCCCTACGAGCAGTACTTC.

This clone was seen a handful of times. CDR3 DNA: TGTGCCAGCAGTTACTCGGACAGCTCTGGGGCCAACGTCCTGACTTTC. Translation gives CASSYSDSSGANVLTF. This sequence joins TRBV6-5 and TRBJ2-6; D is possibly TRBD1 (6 bases). This CDR3 is 16 amino acids long. The V end was cut by 0 bases, the J end by 0 bases, with 6 bases between. The V gene's germline CDR1 is MNHEY and CDR2 SVGAGI.

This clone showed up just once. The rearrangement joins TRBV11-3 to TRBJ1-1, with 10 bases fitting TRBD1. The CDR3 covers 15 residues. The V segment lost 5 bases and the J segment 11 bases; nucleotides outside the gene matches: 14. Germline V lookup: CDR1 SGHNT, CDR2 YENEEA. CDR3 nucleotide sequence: TGTGCCAGCAGCGAAGATGGACAGGGGGGTCGTGGGGCTTTCTTT. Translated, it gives CASSEDGQGGRGAFF.

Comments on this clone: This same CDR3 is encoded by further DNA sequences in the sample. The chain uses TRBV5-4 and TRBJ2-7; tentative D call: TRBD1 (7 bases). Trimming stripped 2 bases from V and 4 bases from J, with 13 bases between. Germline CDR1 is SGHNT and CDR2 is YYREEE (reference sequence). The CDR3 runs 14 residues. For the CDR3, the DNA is TGTGCCAGCAGCTTAGGGCAGGGGGGTTACGAGCAGTACTTC. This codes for CASSLGQGGYEQYF.